The sequence of this T cell receptor beta chain was determined in a study of long-term antiretroviral therapy in people with HIV. Overall study results and limits: Relative to transplant donor controls, diversity remained lower despite increasing after ART. Clones with expansion before ART led the repertoire at all time points.

A note on this clone: Antigen specificity is unknown.

With survey level as its setting, the immunoSEQ assay was v3.0. Here immunoSEQ multiplex PCR was the method, and the copy in TCRdb shows in-frame clones only, minus some. The sample lists around 8,600 clones, around three quarters seen once, with approximately 23% in the top ten. Post-ART PBMC samples numbered at least two per donor, and pre-ART ones at least one. Treatment locations for all participants with HIV were in the United States. CDR3 size: 11 residues. V lost 0 bases to trimming and J lost 12 bases, with 11 bases between them. Germline V gene sequence: CDR1 GTSNPN, CDR2 SVGIG (reference sequence).

The sample consisted of unsorted PBMCs, taken 0.6 years before starting antiretroviral therapy. This TCR was recovered from a man aged 40-55 years with HIV. The V gene is TRBV30, the J gene TRBJ1-1; tentative D call: TRBD1 (5 bases). The DNA for the CDR3 is TGTGCCTGGAGTGTTTGGGGGAACACTTTCTTT. Amino acid sequence: CAWSVWGNTFF.